The clone carrying this T cell receptor (beta chain) has a handful of counts. This sample is part of a study of molecular identifiers for immune sequencing clone quantification. As previously described, bulk TCR libraries were made using listed TCR primers. TCRdb used MiXCR to reprocess the PCR reads, holding one entry per CDR3 protein. Of about 510,000 distinct CDR3 sequences in the sample, about a fifth were seen once. This CDR3 is built from 19 residues. The V and J ends lost 0 bases and 2 bases, in that order; junction bases with no gene match: 12. Germline CDR1 reads LGHNA; CDR2 reads YSLEER. The chain joins TRBV4-3 to TRBJ2-1, with TRBD2 identical over 8 bases. This receptor was obtained from a human donor in good health. Some libraries in this study had Jurkat cell RNA spiked in. Input material: naive CD8+ T cells from blood, with Jurkat cell RNA spiked in. The subset here: FACS-sorted CD8+CD4-CCR7+CD45RA+ naive T cells. CDR3 coding DNA: TGCGCCAGCAGCCAAGATCCCGTGGCCGGGGGGGCGACCTACAATGAGCAGTTCTTC. This encodes CASSQDPVAGGATYNEQFF.